These T cell receptor beta chains were read from a single sample in a study of cytomegalovirus exposure and HLA in healthy donors. TCRdb's table, derived via immunoSEQ multiplex PCR, lists solely in-frame clones and lacks some. The repertoire table contains about 130,000 clones. Source material: PBMCs. The receptors were gathered from a woman in her fifties or sixties in good health and CMV-seronegative. CDR3s include the opening cysteine and the closing phenylalanine or tryptophan. D genes are given only for firm matches.

j_call v_call d_call cdr3_aa cdr3_nt
TRBJ1-1 TRBV27 NA CASSLGSRAFF TGTGCCAGCAGCCTAGGATCCCGAGCTTTCTTT
TRBJ1-5 TRBV19 NA CASSIVHPRLVGQPQHF TGTGCCAGTAGTATAGTCCATCCGAGGTTAGTAGGTCAGCCCCAGCATTTT
TRBJ1-2 TRBV7-8 NA CASSNRPGIGANYGYTF TGTGCCAGCAGCAACCGGCCGGGGATAGGAGCTAACTATGGCTACACCTTC
TRBJ1-2 TRBV5-5 NA CASSLTPVTGLYGYTF TGTGCCAGCAGCCTCACCCCGGTGACAGGACTCTATGGCTACACCTTC
TRBJ2-7 TRBV27 TRBD2 CASSTSGRVTGEQYF TGTGCCAGCAGCACTAGCGGTCGAGTCACAGGCGAGCAGTACTTC
TRBJ2-5 TRBV5-1 NA CASSPPNAGKETQYF TGCGCCAGCAGCCCCCCCAATGCAGGGAAGGAGACCCAGTACTTC
TRBJ2-7 TRBV6-5 NA CASSYSSGGSYEQYF TGTGCCAGCAGTTACTCTTCAGGGGGGTCCTACGAGCAGTACTTC
TRBJ2-7 TRBV28 TRBD1 CASRPTGGGYEQYF TGTGCCAGCAGGCCGACAGGGGGCGGGTACGAGCAGTACTTC
TRBJ1-1 TRBV6-5 NA CASRPGWARNTEAFF TGTGCCAGCAGACCCGGTTGGGCTCGGAACACTGAAGCTTTCTTT
TRBJ1-1 TRBV28 NA CASNLPTGPEAFF TGTGCCAGCAACCTCCCGACAGGCCCTGAAGCTTTCTTT
TRBJ2-2 TRBV25-1 TRBD1 CASSGGWGTGSAGELFF TGTGCCAGCAGTGGGGGGTGGGGGACAGGATCTGCCGGGGAGCTGTTTTTT
TRBJ1-2 TRBV6-1 NA CASSGVTPSPSGYTF TGTGCCAGCAGTGGGGTCACGCCAAGCCCTAGTGGCTACACCTTC
TRBJ2-2 TRBV6-4 TRBD1 CASSEGQSTGELFF TGTGCCAGCAGTGAGGGACAGAGCACCGGGGAGCTGTTTTTT
TRBJ1-6 TRBV4-1 TRBD1 CASSPGQLNSPLHF TGCGCCAGCAGCCCGGGACAGCTAAATTCACCCCTCCACTTT